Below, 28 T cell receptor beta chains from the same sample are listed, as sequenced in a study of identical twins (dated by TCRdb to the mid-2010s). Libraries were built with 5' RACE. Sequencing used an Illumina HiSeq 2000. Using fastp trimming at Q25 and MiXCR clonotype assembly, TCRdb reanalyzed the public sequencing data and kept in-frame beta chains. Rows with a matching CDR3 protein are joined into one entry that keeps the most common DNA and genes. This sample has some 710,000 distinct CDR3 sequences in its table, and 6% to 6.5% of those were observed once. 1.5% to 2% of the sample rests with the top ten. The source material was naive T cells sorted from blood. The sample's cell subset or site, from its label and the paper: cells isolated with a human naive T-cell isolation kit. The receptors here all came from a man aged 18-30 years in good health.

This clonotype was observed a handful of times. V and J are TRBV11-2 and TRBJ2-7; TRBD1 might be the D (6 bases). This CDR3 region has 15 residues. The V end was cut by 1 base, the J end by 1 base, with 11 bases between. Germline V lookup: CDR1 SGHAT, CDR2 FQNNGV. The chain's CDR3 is CASSLGQGTSYEQYV. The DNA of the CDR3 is TGTGCCAGCAGCTTAGGGCAGGGGACATCCTACGAGCAGTACGTC.

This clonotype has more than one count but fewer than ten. The CDR3 loop is CASSLDSFNYEQYF. The CDR3 coding sequence is TGTGCCAGCAGCTTAGATTCATTCAATTACGAGCAGTACTTC. The chain combines TRBV7-9 with TRBJ2-7; no reliable D call. V shed 1 base and J shed 4 bases, with 11 bases lying between them. The CDR3 contains 14 residues. Germline assignment: CDR1 SEHNR and CDR2 FQNEAQ (reference sequence). The full variable domain, in which reference TRBV7-9 and TRBJ2-7 provide the parts outside the CDR3, is DTGVSQNPRHKITKRGQNVTFRCDPISEHNRLYWYRQTLGQGPEFLTYFQNEAQLEKSRLLSDRFSAERPKGSFSTLEIQRTEQGDSAMYLCASSLDSFNYEQYFGPGTRLTVT.

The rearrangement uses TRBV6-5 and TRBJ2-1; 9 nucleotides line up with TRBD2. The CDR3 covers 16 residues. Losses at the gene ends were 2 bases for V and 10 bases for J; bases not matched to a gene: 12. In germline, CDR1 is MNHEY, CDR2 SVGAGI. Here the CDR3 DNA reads TGTGCCAGCAGTTACGTCCTGCGGGAGGGCCGGGAAGAGCAGTTCTTC. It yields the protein CASSYVLREGREEQFF.

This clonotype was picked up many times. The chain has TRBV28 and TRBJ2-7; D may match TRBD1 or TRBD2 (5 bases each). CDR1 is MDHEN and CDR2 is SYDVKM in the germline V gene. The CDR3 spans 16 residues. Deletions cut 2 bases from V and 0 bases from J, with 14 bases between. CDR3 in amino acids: CASSLVFGASSYEQYF. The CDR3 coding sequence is TGTGCCAGCAGTTTAGTTTTCGGGGCTTCCTCCTACGAGCAGTACTTC. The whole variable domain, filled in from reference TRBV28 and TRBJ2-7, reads DVKVTQSSRYLVKRTGEKVFLECVQDMDHENMFWYRQDPGLGLRLIYFSYDVKMKEKGDIPEGYSVSREKKERFSLILESASTNQTSMYLCASSLVFGASSYEQYFGPGTRLTVT.

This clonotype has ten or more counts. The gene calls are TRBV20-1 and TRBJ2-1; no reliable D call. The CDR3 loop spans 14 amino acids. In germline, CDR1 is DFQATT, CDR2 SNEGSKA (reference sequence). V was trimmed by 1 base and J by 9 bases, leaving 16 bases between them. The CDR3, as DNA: TGCAGTGCTAGAGGGGCGTTAACGAGTAGTGAGCAGTTCTTC. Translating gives CSARGALTSSEQFF.

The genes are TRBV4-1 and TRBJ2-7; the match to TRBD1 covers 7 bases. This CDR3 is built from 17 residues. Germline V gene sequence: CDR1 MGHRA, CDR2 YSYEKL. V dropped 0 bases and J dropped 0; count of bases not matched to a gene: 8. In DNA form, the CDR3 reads TGCGCCAGCAGCCAAGATCAAGTGGACAGGTTCTCCTACGAGCAGTACTTC. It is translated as CASSQDQVDRFSYEQYF.

CDR3 DNA: TGTGCCAGCAGTTTAGGACCAAACATTCAGTACTTC. Amino acid sequence: CASSLGPNIQYF. This chain links TRBV6-2 or TRBV6-3 with TRBJ2-4; no clear D gene. Trimming removed 4 bases from V and 6 bases from J, with 7 bases in between. Germline CDR1 is MNHEY and CDR2 is SVGEGT. This CDR3 comprises 12 residues.

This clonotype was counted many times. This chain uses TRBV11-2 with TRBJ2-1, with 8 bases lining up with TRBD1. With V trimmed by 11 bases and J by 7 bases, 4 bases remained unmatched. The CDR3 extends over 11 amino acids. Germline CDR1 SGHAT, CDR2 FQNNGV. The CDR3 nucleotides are TGTGCCCGGGGACAGGAGAATGAGCAGTTCTTC. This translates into CARGQENEQFF.

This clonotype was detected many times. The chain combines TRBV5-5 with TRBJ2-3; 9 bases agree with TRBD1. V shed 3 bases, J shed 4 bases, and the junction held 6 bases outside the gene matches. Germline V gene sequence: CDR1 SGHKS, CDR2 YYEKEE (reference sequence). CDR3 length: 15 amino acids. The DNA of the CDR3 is TGTGCCAGCAGCTACCGGGACAGGGCAGCAGATACGCAGTATTTT. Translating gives CASSYRDRAADTQYF.

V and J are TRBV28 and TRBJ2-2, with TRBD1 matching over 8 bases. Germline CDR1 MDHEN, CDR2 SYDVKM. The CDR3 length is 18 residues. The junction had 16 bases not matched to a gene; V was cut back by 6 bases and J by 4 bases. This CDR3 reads CASSKPIGQGVSTGELFF. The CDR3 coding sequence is TGTGCCAGCAGCAAACCCATAGGACAGGGTGTTAGCACCGGGGAGCTGTTTTTT.

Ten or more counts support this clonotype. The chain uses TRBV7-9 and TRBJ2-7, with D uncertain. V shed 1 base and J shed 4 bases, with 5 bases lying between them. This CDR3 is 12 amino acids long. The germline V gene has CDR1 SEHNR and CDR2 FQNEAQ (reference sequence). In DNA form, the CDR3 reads TGTGCCAGCAGCTTAGACACTTACGAGCAGTACTTC. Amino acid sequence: CASSLDTYEQYF.

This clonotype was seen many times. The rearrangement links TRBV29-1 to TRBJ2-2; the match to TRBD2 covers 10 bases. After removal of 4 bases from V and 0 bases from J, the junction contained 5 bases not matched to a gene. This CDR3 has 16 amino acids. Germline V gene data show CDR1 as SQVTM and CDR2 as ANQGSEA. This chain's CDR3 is CSVAVLAGTNTGELFF. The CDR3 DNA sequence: TGCAGCGTTGCCGTACTAGCGGGGACGAACACCGGGGAGCTGTTTTTT.

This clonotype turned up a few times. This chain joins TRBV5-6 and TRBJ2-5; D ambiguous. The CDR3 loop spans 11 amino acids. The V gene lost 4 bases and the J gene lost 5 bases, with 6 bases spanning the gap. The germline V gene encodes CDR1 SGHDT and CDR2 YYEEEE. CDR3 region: CASSAVETQYF. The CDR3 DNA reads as TGTGCCAGCAGCGCGGTGGAGACCCAGTACTTC. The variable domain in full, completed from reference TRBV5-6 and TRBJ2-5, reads DAGVTQSPTHLIKTRGQQVTLRCSPKSGHDTVSWYQQALGQGPQFIFQYYEEEERQRGNFPDRFSGHQFPNYSSELNVNALLLGDSALYLCASSAVETQYFGPGTRLLVL.

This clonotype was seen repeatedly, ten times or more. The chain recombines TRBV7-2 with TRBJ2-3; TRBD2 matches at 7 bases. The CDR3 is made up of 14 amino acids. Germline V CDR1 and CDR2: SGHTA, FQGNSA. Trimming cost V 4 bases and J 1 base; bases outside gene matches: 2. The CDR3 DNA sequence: TGTGCCAGCAGCTCTAGCGGACGCACAGATACGCAGTATTTT. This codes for CASSSSGRTDTQYF.

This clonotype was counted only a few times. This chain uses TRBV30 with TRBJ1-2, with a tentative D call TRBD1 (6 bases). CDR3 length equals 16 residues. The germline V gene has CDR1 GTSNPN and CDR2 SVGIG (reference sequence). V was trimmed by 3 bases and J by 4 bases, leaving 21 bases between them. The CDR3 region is CAWRDLTGRHLYGYTF. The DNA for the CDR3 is TGTGCCTGGAGGGATTTAACAGGGCGCCACCTCTATGGCTACACCTTC.

The CDR3 here is CASRLAGPSVYNEQFF. The CDR3 coding sequence is TGCGCCAGCAGACTAGCGGGACCCTCGGTCTACAATGAGCAGTTCTTC. The V gene is TRBV10-2, the J gene TRBJ2-1; 10 bases agree with TRBD2. Germline V CDR1 and CDR2: WSHSY, SAAADI. The CDR3 covers 16 residues. J lost 3 bases, V lost 6 bases, and 8 bases had no gene match.

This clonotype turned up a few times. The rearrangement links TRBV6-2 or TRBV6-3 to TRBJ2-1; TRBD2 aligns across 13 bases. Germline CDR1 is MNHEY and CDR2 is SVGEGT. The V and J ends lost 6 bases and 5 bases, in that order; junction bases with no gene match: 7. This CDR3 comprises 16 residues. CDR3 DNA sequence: TGTGCCAGCAGCCCACCGGGACTAGCGGGACACAATGAGCAGTTCTTC. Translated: CASSPPGLAGHNEQFF.

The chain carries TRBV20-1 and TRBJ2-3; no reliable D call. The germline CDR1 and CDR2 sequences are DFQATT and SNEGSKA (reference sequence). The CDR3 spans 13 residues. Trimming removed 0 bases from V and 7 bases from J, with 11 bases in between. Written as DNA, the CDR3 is TGCAGTGCTAGAGATCTCTGGGGAAATACGCAGTATTTT. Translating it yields CSARDLWGNTQYF.

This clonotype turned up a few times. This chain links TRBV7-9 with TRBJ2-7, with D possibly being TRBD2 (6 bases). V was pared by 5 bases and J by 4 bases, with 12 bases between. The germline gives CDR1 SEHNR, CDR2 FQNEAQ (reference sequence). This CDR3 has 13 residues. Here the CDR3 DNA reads TGTGCCAGCAGCCCAGACGGGGGTTACGAGCAGTACGTC. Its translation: CASSPDGGYEQYV.

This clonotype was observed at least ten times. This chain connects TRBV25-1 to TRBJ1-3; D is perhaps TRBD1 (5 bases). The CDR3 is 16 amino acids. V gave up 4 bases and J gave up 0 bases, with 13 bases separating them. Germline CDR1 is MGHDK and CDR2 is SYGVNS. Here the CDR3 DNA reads TGTGCCAGCAGTGGACCCGACAGATACTCTGGAAACACCATATATTTT. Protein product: CASSGPDRYSGNTIYF.

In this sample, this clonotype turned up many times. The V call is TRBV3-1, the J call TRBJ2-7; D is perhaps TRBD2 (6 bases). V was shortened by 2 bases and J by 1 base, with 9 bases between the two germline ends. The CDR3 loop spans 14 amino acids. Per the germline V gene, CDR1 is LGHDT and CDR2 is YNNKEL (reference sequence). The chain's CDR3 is CASSQLALSYEQYF. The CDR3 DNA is TGTGCCAGCAGCCAACTAGCGCTTTCCTACGAGCAGTACTTC.

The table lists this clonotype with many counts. In DNA, the CDR3 is TGCGCCAGCAGCCAAGTTGTAGCGGGAGGGCCAGATGAGCAGTTCTTC. Its translation: CASSQVVAGGPDEQFF. The chain is built from TRBV4-3 and TRBJ2-1; 11 bases line up with TRBD2. This CDR3 region has 16 residues. Germline V gene lookup returns CDR1 LGHNA and CDR2 YSLEER. Trimming at V came to 1 base and at J to 8 bases, leaving 7 bases not matched to a gene.

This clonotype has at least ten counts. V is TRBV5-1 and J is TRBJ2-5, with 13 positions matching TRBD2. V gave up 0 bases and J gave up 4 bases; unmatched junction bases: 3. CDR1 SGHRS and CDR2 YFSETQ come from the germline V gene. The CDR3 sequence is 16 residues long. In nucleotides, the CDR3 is TGCGCCAGCAGCTTGGGGACTAGCGGGAGCGGAGAGACCCAGTACTTC. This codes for CASSLGTSGSGETQYF.

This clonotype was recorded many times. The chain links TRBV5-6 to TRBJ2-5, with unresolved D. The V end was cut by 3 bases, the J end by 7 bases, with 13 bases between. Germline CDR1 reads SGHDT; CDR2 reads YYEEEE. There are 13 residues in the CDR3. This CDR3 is CASSSIYHGTQYF. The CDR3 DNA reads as TGTGCCAGCAGCTCTATATACCACGGGACCCAGTACTTC.

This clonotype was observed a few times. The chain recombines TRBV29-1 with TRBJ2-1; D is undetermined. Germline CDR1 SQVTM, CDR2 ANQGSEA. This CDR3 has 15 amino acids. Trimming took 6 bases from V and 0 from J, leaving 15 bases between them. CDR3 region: CSVPWAAASYNEQFF. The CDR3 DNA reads TGCAGCGTCCCATGGGCAGCCGCCTCCTACAATGAGCAGTTCTTC.

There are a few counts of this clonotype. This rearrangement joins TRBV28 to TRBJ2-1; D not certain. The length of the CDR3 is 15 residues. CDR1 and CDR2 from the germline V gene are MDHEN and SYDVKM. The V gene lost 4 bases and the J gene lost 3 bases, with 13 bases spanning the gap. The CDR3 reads CASSSPGRGYNEQFF. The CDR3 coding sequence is TGTGCCAGCAGTTCGCCAGGCAGAGGCTACAATGAGCAGTTCTTC.

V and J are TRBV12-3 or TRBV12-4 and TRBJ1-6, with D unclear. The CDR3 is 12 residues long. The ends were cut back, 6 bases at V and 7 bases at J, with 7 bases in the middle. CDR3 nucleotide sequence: TGTGCCAGCAGATCACCCAATTCACCCCTCCACTTT. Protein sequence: CASRSPNSPLHF.

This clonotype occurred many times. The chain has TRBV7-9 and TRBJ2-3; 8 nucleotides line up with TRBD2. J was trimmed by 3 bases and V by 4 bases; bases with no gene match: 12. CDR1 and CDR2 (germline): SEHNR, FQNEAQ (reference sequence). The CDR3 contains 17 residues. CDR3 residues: CASSSFRSSGITDTQYF. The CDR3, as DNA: TGTGCCAGCAGCTCCTTCAGGAGTAGCGGGATAACAGATACGCAGTATTTT.